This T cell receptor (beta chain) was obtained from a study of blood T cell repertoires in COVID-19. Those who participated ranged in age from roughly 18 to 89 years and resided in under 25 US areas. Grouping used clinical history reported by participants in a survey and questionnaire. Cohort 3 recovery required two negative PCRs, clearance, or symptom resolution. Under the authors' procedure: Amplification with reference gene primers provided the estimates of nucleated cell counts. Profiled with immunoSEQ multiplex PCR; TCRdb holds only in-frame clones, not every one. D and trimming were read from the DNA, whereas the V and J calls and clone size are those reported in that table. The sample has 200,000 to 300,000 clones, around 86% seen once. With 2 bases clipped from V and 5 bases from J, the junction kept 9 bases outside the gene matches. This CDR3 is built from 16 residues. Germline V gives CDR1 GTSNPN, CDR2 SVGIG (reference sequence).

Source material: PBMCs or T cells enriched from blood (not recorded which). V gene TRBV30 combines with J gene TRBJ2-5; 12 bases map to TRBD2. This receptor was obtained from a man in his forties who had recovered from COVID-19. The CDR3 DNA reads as TGTGCCTGGAGTAGTGCTAGCGGGAGGGCCTGGGAGACCCAGTACTTC. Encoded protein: CAWSSASGRAWETQYF. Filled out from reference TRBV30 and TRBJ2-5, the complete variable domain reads SQTIHQWPATLVQPVGSPLSLECTVEGTSNPNLYWYRQAAGRGLQLLFYSVGIGQISSEVPQNLSASRPQDRQFILSSKKLLLSDSGFYLCAWSSASGRAWETQYFGPGTRLLVL.